These 20 T cell receptor beta chains originate from one sample sequenced in a study of blood T cell repertoires in COVID-19. Measured with immunoSEQ multiplex PCR; TCRdb has only the in-frame clones, and not every one. Found here are 100,000 or so clones, 82% of them singletons; the top ten hold roughly 11%. Sequencing input: peripheral blood. These TCRs come from a man in his sixties or seventies with active or convalescent COVID-19.

V usage is TRBV10-2 and J usage is TRBJ1-1; tentative D call: TRBD1 (6 bases). The V and J ends lost 4 bases and 2 bases respectively, with 8 bases between them. Germline V lookup: CDR1 WSHSY, CDR2 SAAADI. This CDR3 is 13 amino acids long. CDR3: CASSGQANTEAFF. The CDR3, as DNA: TGCGCCAGCAGTGGACAGGCAAACACTGAAGCTTTCTTT.

The chain is built from TRBV11-2 and TRBJ2-1, with 12 bases lining up with TRBD2. V lost 4 bases, J lost 6 bases, and 16 bases stayed unmatched. The CDR3 is 19 amino acids. The germline V gene encodes CDR1 SGHAT and CDR2 FQNNGV. The CDR3 loop reads CASSSPVASGGAGSNEQFF. For the CDR3, the DNA is TGTGCCAGCAGCTCCCCGGTGGCTAGCGGGGGGGCCGGGAGCAATGAGCAGTTCTTC.

The chain links TRBV13 to TRBJ2-3; D perhaps matches TRBD2 (7 bases). Trimming shortened V by 5 bases and J by 3 bases, and 9 bases separated the two germline ends. The CDR3 runs 13 residues. Looked up from germline, CDR1 is PRHDT and CDR2 is FYEKMQ (reference sequence). CDR3 protein: CASSKGGTDTQYF. In DNA, the CDR3 is TGTGCCAGCAGCAAGGGGGGGACAGATACGCAGTATTTT.

This clone was recorded a few times. The rearrangement links TRBV30 to TRBJ1-2; weak D call: TRBD1 (6 bases). Germline V gives CDR1 GTSNPN, CDR2 SVGIG (reference sequence). Trimming took off 4 bases at V and 6 bases at J, with 15 bases between the two ends. CDR3 length: 13 amino acids. Here the CDR3 DNA reads TGTGCCTGGAATGGGGGGGCAGGGGATGGCTACACCTTC. As protein: CAWNGGAGDGYTF.

V usage is TRBV7-2 and J usage is TRBJ1-5, with TRBD1 matching over 9 bases. Per the germline V gene, CDR1 is SGHTA and CDR2 is FQGNSA. V dropped 5 bases and J dropped 4; count of bases not matched to a gene: 9. The CDR3 loop spans 16 amino acids. The CDR3 DNA sequence: TGTGCCAGCAGCCAATCGCCGGGACAGGGAAATCAGCCCCAGCATTTT. Its translation is CASSQSPGQGNQPQHF.

This chain connects TRBV18 to TRBJ1-4, with D hard to call. Germline CDR1 reads KGHSH; CDR2 reads LQKENI. The V end lost 3 bases, the J end lost 5 bases, and 7 bases lay between the germline ends. The CDR3 runs to 13 residues. The CDR3 DNA reads TGTGCCAGCTCACCGGGAGCGAATGAAAAACTGTTTTTT. Translated, it gives CASSPGANEKLFF.

This clone was picked up a small number of times. The chain uses TRBV6-5 and TRBJ1-6; 7 bases are a match to TRBD1. The V segment lost 2 bases and the J segment 10 bases; nucleotides outside the gene matches: 11. This CDR3 has 16 amino acids. Germline CDR1 and CDR2: MNHEY and SVGAGI. The CDR3 sequence: CASSYSWSAGGSPLHF. Here the CDR3 DNA reads TGTGCCAGCAGTTACAGTTGGTCGGCAGGGGGGTCACCCCTCCACTTT.

The chain carries TRBV4-3 and TRBJ2-1, with TRBD1 identical over 9 bases. V lost 1 base and J lost 12; bases outside the gene matches: 13. The CDR3 spans 16 residues. Germline V gene sequence: CDR1 LGHNA, CDR2 YSLEER. The CDR3 protein is CASSQALTGQGKRQFF. The CDR3 DNA sequence: TGCGCCAGCAGCCAAGCCTTAACCGGACAGGGGAAAAGGCAGTTCTTC.

This chain joins TRBV4-3 and TRBJ2-4; possible D gene TRBD2, 6 bases. V was cut by 0 bases and J by 1 base, with 7 bases left in between. The CDR3 has 15 residues. Germline values: CDR1 LGHNA, CDR2 YSLEER. The CDR3 DNA follows: TGCGCCAGCAGCCAAGATGGGGGGGCCAAAAACATTCAGTACTTC. Protein: CASSQDGGAKNIQYF.

The chain couples TRBV6-5 to TRBJ2-3; the match to TRBD2 covers 7 bases. This CDR3 is 15 amino acids long. Germline-derived CDR1 and CDR2 are MNHEY and SVGAGI. Trimming removed 7 bases from V and 1 base from J; junction bases left unmatched: 8. The DNA of the CDR3 is TGTGCCAGCACAGAGCGGGGCCCGGGCACAGATACGCAGTATTTT. It yields the protein CASTERGPGTDTQYF.

The chain recombines TRBV2 with TRBJ2-5, with a possible D match to TRBD2 (5 bases). Trimming pared 3 bases from V and 1 base from J, leaving 6 bases between. The CDR3 is made up of 13 amino acids. Germline CDR1 reads SNHLY; CDR2 reads FYNNEI. In DNA form, the CDR3 reads TGTGCCAGCAGTGAGAGGGCCCAAGAGACCCAGTACTTC. This gives the protein CASSERAQETQYF.

The chain joins TRBV6-5 to TRBJ2-3; 8 bases match TRBD2. Germline-derived CDR1 and CDR2 are MNHEY and SVGAGI. The CDR3 covers 15 residues. V was pared by 3 bases and J by 2 bases, with 4 bases of the junction left unmatched. CDR3 DNA: TGTGCCAGCAGTTATGTAGCGGGAACCACAGATACGCAGTATTTT. Protein product: CASSYVAGTTDTQYF.

In its sample, this clone was seen a few times. The V gene is TRBV12-3 or TRBV12-4, the J gene TRBJ2-7; D possibly corresponds to TRBD2 (6 bases). The ends were cut back, 3 bases at V and 6 bases at J, with 9 bases in the middle. The CDR3 totals 12 residues. The CDR3, as DNA: TGTGCCAGCAGTTTTACCGGGGGCGAGCAGTACTTC. It yields the protein CASSFTGGEQYF.

This clone is a singleton in its sample. The J gene is TRBJ2-1, the V gene TRBV27; D is unclear. Trimming pared 4 bases from V and 0 bases from J, leaving 10 bases between. This CDR3 is built from 15 residues. Germline values: CDR1 MNHEY, CDR2 SMNVEV (reference sequence). DNA for the CDR3: TGTGCCAGCAGTTCGTCCGTTAGCTCCTACAATGAGCAGTTCTTC. Translation gives CASSSSVSSYNEQFF.

V usage is TRBV6-5 and J usage is TRBJ2-7, with 7 bases fitting TRBD1. Losses at the gene ends were 7 bases for V and 3 bases for J; bases not matched to a gene: 3. CDR3 length: 12 residues. Germline V gives CDR1 MNHEY, CDR2 SVGAGI. The CDR3 DNA follows: TGTGCCAGCAAGGACAGGCTCTACGAGCAGTACTTC. Translated: CASKDRLYEQYF.

The chain combines TRBV18 with TRBJ1-1, with D hard to call. V was clipped by 4 bases and J by 4 bases, with 13 bases between them. From germline, CDR1 is KGHSH and CDR2 LQKENI. The CDR3 extends over 14 amino acids. CDR3 coding DNA: TGTGCCAGCTCACAAGTCCTCGAAGCCACTGAAGCTTTCTTT. Protein: CASSQVLEATEAFF.

The CDR3 loop reads CASSLQGMSYEQYF. As DNA, the CDR3 is TGTGCCAGCAGTTTACAGGGAATGTCCTACGAGCAGTACTTC. This chain joins TRBV2 and TRBJ2-7, with D perhaps TRBD1 (6 bases). With 5 bases removed from V and 1 base from J, the gap between germline ends came to 12 bases. The CDR3 is 14 amino acids. CDR1 SNHLY and CDR2 FYNNEI come from the germline V gene.

V and J are TRBV19 and TRBJ2-1; no reliable D call. This CDR3 is 13 amino acids long. CDR1 LNHDA and CDR2 SQIVND come from the germline V gene (reference sequence). Trimming removed 4 bases from V and 6 bases from J, with 10 bases in between. The CDR3 protein is CASSTQVINEQFF. DNA for the CDR3: TGTGCCAGTAGTACGCAGGTTATCAATGAGCAGTTCTTC.

V is TRBV10-3 and J is TRBJ1-4; D is ambiguous. Germline V gene data show CDR1 as ENHRY and CDR2 as SYGVKD. The CDR3 spans 11 residues. V was pared by 3 bases and J by 8 bases, with 4 bases between. CDR3 nucleotides: TGTGCCATCAGTGATCAGGAAAAACTGTTTTTT. This sequence encodes CAISDQEKLFF.

The CDR3 DNA sequence: TGTGCCAGCAGCTCCAGAGGAGGGACCGAGACCCAGTACTTC. This gives the protein CASSSRGGTETQYF. This rearrangement joins TRBV5-6 to TRBJ2-5; maybe TRBD2 (6 bases). The germline gives CDR1 SGHDT, CDR2 YYEEEE. The CDR3 is 14 residues long. With 3 bases removed from V and 5 bases from J, the gap between germline ends came to 14 bases.